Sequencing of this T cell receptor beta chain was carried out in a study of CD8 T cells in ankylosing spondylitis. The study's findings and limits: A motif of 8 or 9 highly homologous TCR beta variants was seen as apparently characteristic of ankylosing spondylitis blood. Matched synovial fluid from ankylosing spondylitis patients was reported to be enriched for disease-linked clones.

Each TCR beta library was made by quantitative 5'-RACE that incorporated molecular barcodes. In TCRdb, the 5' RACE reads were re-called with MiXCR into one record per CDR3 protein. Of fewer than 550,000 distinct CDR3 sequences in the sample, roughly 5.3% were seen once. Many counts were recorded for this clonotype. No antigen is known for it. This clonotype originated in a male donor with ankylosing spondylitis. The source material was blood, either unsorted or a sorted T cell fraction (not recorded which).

DNA of the CDR3: TGTGCCAGCAGTTACTCGACAAGGAGGGGGTACGAGCAGTACTTC. Its translation is CASSYSTRRGYEQYF. The chain combines TRBV6-2 or TRBV6-3 with TRBJ2-7; D is possibly TRBD1 or TRBD2 (6 bases each). V was trimmed by 0 bases and J by 4 bases, leaving 13 bases between them. Per germline, CDR1 MNHEY and CDR2 SVGEGT. The length of the CDR3 is 15 residues.